This is a list of T cell receptor beta chains from one sample in a study of cytomegalovirus exposure and HLA in healthy donors. Repertoires were generated with immunoSEQ multiplex PCR, while TCRdb's copy carries only in-frame clones and drops some. The repertoire holds more than 85,000 clones, with around 75% as singletons. Sequencing was carried out using PBMCs. All receptors come from a man between 40 and 49 years old in good health and CMV-seronegative. Each CDR3 is given with its conserved first and last residue. D genes are given only for firm matches. Part of the rows lack a size; the others show once, few, many or a class for expanded clones.

TRBD1,NA,TRBJ2-7,TRBV7-9,CASSLAGTGVYEQYF,TGTGCCAGCAGCTTAGCTGGGACAGGAGTATACGAGCAGTACTTC
TRBD1,NA,TRBJ1-2,TRBV12-5,CASGSGTAYGYTF,TGTGCTAGTGGTTCTGGGACAGCCTATGGCTACACCTTC
TRBD2,NA,TRBJ2-4,TRBV9,CASSGRLAGVGKNIQYF,TGTGCCAGCAGCGGCCGACTAGCGGGAGTTGGCAAAAACATTCAGTACTTC
TRBD2,NA,TRBJ2-3,TRBV15,CATSSLAGGTDTQYF,TGTGCCACCAGCAGCCTAGCGGGGGGGACAGATACGCAGTATTTT
TRBD2,NA,TRBJ2-3,TRBV6-4,CASSDGGADTQYF,TGTGCCAGCAGTGACGGGGGGGCAGATACGCAGTATTTT
TRBD2,few,TRBJ2-3,TRBV7-7,CASSPRAGMGDTQYF,TGTGCCAGCAGCCCTCGAGCGGGAATGGGTGATACGCAGTATTTT
NA,NA,TRBJ1-5,TRBV4-2,CASSQVGQPQHF,TGTGCCAGCAGCCAAGTCGGGCAGCCCCAGCATTTT
TRBD1,once,TRBJ1-5,TRBV7-6,CASSLNRGGNQPQHF,TGTGCCAGCAGCTTAAACAGGGGAGGCAATCAGCCCCAGCATTTT
TRBD1,few,TRBJ1-1,TRBV5-6,CASSFWTGTKNTEAFF,TGTGCCAGCAGCTTCTGGACAGGGACGAAGAACACTGAAGCTTTCTTT
TRBD2,NA,TRBJ2-5,TRBV29-1,CSVEDRGGEKKWGQETQYF,TGCAGCGTTGAAGATCGCGGGGGGGAGAAGAAATGGGGTCAAGAGACCCAGTACTTC
TRBD2,NA,TRBJ2-1,TRBV19,CASSLILAGGYNEQFF,TGTGCCAGTAGTCTCATCCTAGCGGGGGGGTACAATGAGCAGTTCTTC
NA,NA,TRBJ2-2,TRBV10-3,CAISDSDTPEELFF,TGTGCCATCAGTGACAGTGACACCCCTGAGGAGCTGTTTTTT
NA,few,TRBJ2-3,TRBV7-6,CASSLQLTTDTQYF,TGTGCCAGCAGCTTACAGTTAACGACAGATACGCAGTATTTT
NA,NA,TRBJ1-1,TRBV7-2,CASSLWGGNTEAFF,TGTGCCAGCAGCTTATGGGGAGGGAACACTGAAGCTTTCTTT
NA,NA,TRBJ2-7,TRBV5-1,CASSPSRGSSTYEQYF,TGCGCCAGCAGCCCCTCCAGAGGGAGCAGTACCTACGAGCAGTACTTC
NA,NA,TRBJ1-5,TRBV4-3,CASSQDLQPQHF,TGCGCCAGCAGCCAAGATCTTCAGCCCCAGCATTTT
NA,few,TRBJ2-3,TRBV7-2,CASSLLIDTQYF,TGTGCCAGCAGCTTATTAATCGATACGCAGTATTTT
NA,NA,TRBJ1-1,TRBV10-2,CASSEAGGTEAFF,TGCGCCAGCAGTGAAGCGGGGGGCACTGAAGCTTTCTTT
NA,NA,TRBJ1-4,TRBV21-1,CASSRGRYEKLFF,TGTGCCAGCAGTAGGGGGCGTTATGAAAAACTGTTTTTT
TRBD2,NA,TRBJ2-7,TRBV27,CASTGLAGSYEQYF,TGTGCCAGCACCGGACTAGCGGGCTCCTACGAGCAGTACTTC
NA,NA,TRBJ1-1,TRBV7-9,CASSLSAIEAFF,TGTGCCAGCAGCTTATCCGCGATTGAAGCTTTCTTT
NA,NA,TRBJ2-7,TRBV7-2,CASSFRTGEQYF,TGTGCCAGCAGCTTCCGGACGGGAGAGCAGTACTTC
TRBD1,few,TRBJ1-5,TRBV5-6,CASSFGGQLSQPQHF,TGTGCCAGCAGCTTTGGGGGACAGTTGTCTCAGCCCCAGCATTTT
NA,NA,TRBJ2-3,TRBV7-9,CASSLPRTDTQYF,TGTGCCAGCAGCTTGCCTAGGACAGATACGCAGTATTTT
TRBD1,once,TRBJ1-6,TRBV28,CASSLTGGYSPLHF,TGTGCCAGCAGTCTGACAGGGGGCTATTCACCCCTCCACTTT
TRBD2,NA,TRBJ2-7,TRBV19,CASSFASGLDEQYF,TGTGCCAGTAGTTTCGCTAGCGGGCTCGACGAGCAGTACTTC
NA,NA,TRBJ2-4,TRBV4-3,CASSQAAGVGNIQYF,TGCGCCAGCAGCCAAGCGGCAGGGGTGGGAAACATTCAGTACTTC
TRBD1,once,TRBJ2-7,TRBV27,CASSETGEPQYF,TGTGCCAGCAGTGAGACAGGGGAGCCGCAGTACTTC
NA,NA,TRBJ2-5,TRBV7-9,CASSLLAGTSQETQYF,TGTGCCAGCAGCTTATTGGCGGGAACGTCCCAAGAGACCCAGTACTTC
TRBD2,NA,TRBJ2-3,TRBV6-4,CASSDTSGTDTQYF,TGTGCCAGCAGTGACACTAGCGGCACAGATACGCAGTATTTT
NA,few,TRBJ1-1,TRBV28,CASSFLSPQRAFF,TGTGCCAGCAGTTTCCTGTCTCCCCAGCGAGCTTTCTTT
NA,once,TRBJ2-7,TRBV19,CASSPGTHYEQYF,TGTGCCAGTAGTCCCGGGACACACTACGAGCAGTACTTC
TRBD1,NA,TRBJ1-6,TRBV6-1,CASSEAGTGSSPLHF,TGTGCCAGCAGTGAAGCTGGGACAGGGAGTTCACCCCTCCACTTT
NA,NA,TRBJ2-3,TRBV6-6,CASSPHSPSTDTQYF,TGTGCCAGCAGTCCACACAGTCCTAGCACAGATACGCAGTATTTT
NA,NA,TRBJ2-3,TRBV6-5,CASSYWGGSTDTQYF,TGTGCCAGCAGTTACTGGGGCGGTAGCACAGATACGCAGTATTTT
TRBD2,NA,TRBJ2-5,TRBV11-1,CASSPSGGASETQYF,TGTGCCAGCAGCCCGAGCGGGGGGGCCTCAGAGACCCAGTACTTC
NA,few,TRBJ1-2,TRBV11-2,CASRDRRQFIGYTF,TGTGCCAGCAGGGATCGTAGACAGTTTATAGGCTACACCTTC
TRBD2,NA,TRBJ2-2,TRBV5-1,CASSLSTSGRNTGELFF,TGCGCCAGCAGCTTGTCGACTAGCGGGAGAAACACCGGGGAGCTGTTTTTT
TRBD2,NA,TRBJ2-3,TRBV7-9,CASSSLPGTSGMGDTQYF,TGTGCCAGCAGCTCGTTACCCGGGACTAGCGGGATGGGAGATACGCAGTATTTT
NA,few,TRBJ2-3,TRBV29-1,CSVAQGTDTQYF,TGCAGCGTGGCCCAGGGTACAGATACGCAGTATTTT
TRBD1,NA,TRBJ2-7,TRBV5-1,CASNTGTGAYEQYF,TGCGCCAGCAACACCGGGACAGGCGCCTACGAGCAGTACTTC
TRBD1,once,TRBJ1-2,TRBV30,CAWTTGTGYYGYTF,TGTGCCTGGACGACCGGGACAGGGTACTATGGCTACACCTTC
TRBD2,few,TRBJ2-7,TRBV4-1,CASSQEGTGGEQYF,TGCGCCAGCAGCCAAGAGGGGACCGGGGGGGAGCAGTACTTC
TRBD1,NA,TRBJ2-5,TRBV11-2,CASSSYRGQETQYF,TGTGCCAGCAGCTCATACAGGGGGCAAGAGACCCAGTACTTC
TRBD1,NA,TRBJ2-7,TRBV19,CASSYGTGAYEQYF,TGTGCCAGTAGTTACGGGACAGGAGCCTACGAGCAGTACTTC
TRBD2,once,TRBJ2-7,TRBV4-2,CASSQDRVTSASLEQYF,TGTGCCAGCAGCCAAGATCGTGTGACTAGCGCATCCCTCGAGCAGTACTTC
NA,NA,TRBJ2-7,TRBV27,CASRPWETTYEQYF,TGTGCCAGCAGACCGTGGGAGACCACCTACGAGCAGTACTTC
NA,NA,TRBJ2-7,TRBV2,CASRAQTATYEQYF,TGTGCCAGCAGGGCACAGACGGCAACCTACGAGCAGTACTTC
TRBD2,NA,TRBJ2-5,TRBV7-9,CASRMTSGDETQYF,TGTGCCAGCAGAATGACTAGCGGGGATGAGACCCAGTACTTC
NA,NA,TRBJ2-3,TRBV11-2,CASSPGGGPDTQYF,TGTGCCAGCAGCCCCGGAGGGGGCCCAGATACGCAGTATTTT
TRBD1,NA,TRBJ1-2,TRBV4-3,CASSQDPGTGYYGYTF,TGCGCCAGCAGCCAAGATCCCGGGACAGGGTACTATGGCTACACCTTC
NA,NA,TRBJ2-7,TRBV7-6,CASSPTADSSYEQYF,TGTGCCAGCAGCCCCACAGCGGATAGCTCCTACGAGCAGTACTTC
TRBD2,NA,TRBJ2-3,TRBV4-1,CASSQLAGHTDTQYF,TGCGCCAGCAGCCAACTAGCGGGACACACAGATACGCAGTATTTT
NA,NA,TRBJ2-1,TRBV5-5,CASSPSPEGYNEQFF,TGTGCCAGCAGCCCGAGTCCGGAGGGGTACAATGAGCAGTTCTTC
NA,once,TRBJ1-3,TRBV9,CASSVALSGNTIYF,TGTGCCAGCAGCGTAGCTCTCTCTGGAAACACCATATATTTT
NA,NA,TRBJ2-3,TRBV11-2,CASSTGTTGTQYF,TGTGCCAGCAGCACAGGGACTACAGGCACGCAGTATTTT
TRBD2,NA,TRBJ2-5,TRBV5-1,CASSVTGTSGRERETQYF,TGCGCCAGCAGCGTAACCGGGACTAGCGGGAGGGAGCGAGAGACCCAGTACTTC
TRBD2,NA,TRBJ2-3,TRBV5-4,CASSLAGTSATDTQYF,TGTGCCAGCAGCTTGGCCGGGACTAGCGCCACAGATACGCAGTATTTT
NA,NA,TRBJ1-5,TRBV19,CASSISGSNRPQHF,TGTGCCAGTAGTATTTCAGGGTCCAATCGGCCCCAGCATTTT